The entry below describes one T cell receptor (beta chain). This clonotype came up many times. No antigen is known for it. The input lacks base qualities; no much larger clone sits a single base away. These data are taken from a study of regulatory T cells in long-lasting Graves disease (dated by TCRdb to the early 2020s). For context, the study as a whole: In the newly diagnosed Graves' disease group, patients had been taking antithyroid drugs for less than 3 months. The study was registered as a clinical trial and conducted in China. This study used TCR sequencing and RNA sequencing of peripheral blood to compare persistent Graves' disease patients against newly diagnosed Graves' disease patients. A total of around 33 samples underwent TCR sequencing, from about 13 patients with persistent Graves' disease and roughly 20 patients with newly diagnosed Graves' disease.

Counted from cysteine to phenylalanine, this CDR3 has 12 amino acids. CDR3 DNA is the only sequence kept; it has 36 bases, read in frame from the first base. Looking up the germline V gene yields CDR1 SGHRS and CDR2 YFSETQ. Here V drops 4 bases and J drops 6 bases, and the junction holds 3 bases not matched to any gene. On the study overall, not on this receptor specifically: Because the primary lesion, thyroid tissue, could not be accessed, the study looked at peripheral blood alone. The small sample size was acknowledged by the authors as a limitation that may reduce accuracy. Sequencing and analysis were limited to the TCR beta chain. Persistent disease showed preferential use of TRBV28, TRBJ1-2 and TRBJ2-5, whereas newly diagnosed disease favored TRBV20-1 and TRBJ2-1. Persistent Graves' disease patients showed lower TCR Shannon entropy and fewer highly expanded clones than newly diagnosed patients, suggesting clonal expansion. A larger number of public clonotypes was shared among persistent patients (fewer than 3,000) than among newly diagnosed patients (roughly 980).

Library generation was performed with multiplex PCR. TCRdb shows the sequencer as Illumina HiSeq 4000. To build TCR beta libraries, CDR3 regions were amplified by Arm-PCR using iRepertoire HTBI primers. Before sequencing, the PCR products went through gel purification. The paper's processing steps were these. Gene usage analysis of CDR3 amino acid clonotypes used the 55 to 65 TRBV and 14 TRBJ segments found across samples. COPE and FqMerger were used to merge filtered high-quality paired reads into contigs. Contigs were aligned with BLAST to IMGT TRBV, TRBD and TRBJ reference genes, and CDR3 was defined per IMGT. Any clonotype with a frequency above 0.1% was counted as a highly expanded clone. Shannon entropy was used to measure repertoire diversity, and the Gini coefficient was used to measure V-J evenness. Public clonotypes were defined as clonotypes shared by more than one individual. TCRdb reran the public reads through fastp at Q25 and MiXCR, keeping productive beta chains. Here each entry gathers all rows of one CDR3 protein and keeps the most common genes and DNA. TCRdb assigned the V and J calls; the authors' analysis was not used. This sample holds about 330,000 distinct CDR3 sequences; roughly 16% were observed only once. Around 21% of the sample comes from the top ten.

In the paper's terms, the time point label means: newly diagnosed GD, antithyroid drugs for less than 3 months. For both TCR sequencing and RNA sequencing, RNA was extracted from PBMCs in TRIzol. Graves' disease was diagnosed according to American Thyroid Association guidelines. The patients came from an endocrinology department in Xi'an, China. Each patient gave around 9 milliliters of peripheral blood, collected in an EDTA anticoagulant tube. PBMCs were isolated by Ficoll Paque Plus density gradient separation without further T cell sorting. RNA quality was checked with an Agilent 2100 Bioanalyzer and agarose gel, and concentration with a NanoDrop 2000. These data were also reused for a study on T cells in Graves' hyperthyroidism and ophthalmopathy. Looking at the second paper: Stable Graves' hyperthyroidism was defined as no progression to ophthalmopathy during 18 months of follow-up. The hyperthyroidism patients were between 18 and 65 years old and newly diagnosed, with a disease duration of less than 2 months. Any patient with an uncontrolled infection, another autoimmune disease, pregnancy or lactation was excluded. Clinical symptoms, serum thyroxine and TRAb, thyroid ultrasound, and orbital computed tomography formed the basis for the diagnoses. For the first round of RT-PCR on the TCR CDR3, the HTBI primer set was used together with the Qiagen OneStep RT-PCR kit. Most expanded thyroid clonotypes (frequency above 0.001) were also detected in blood, suggesting blood repertoires may reflect thyroid immune responses. A model built on a 13 V-J signature distinguished ophthalmopathy from stable hyperthyroidism, reaching about 89% sensitivity and about 81% specificity in cross-validation and 80%/75% in testing. In validation, the model predicted progression to ophthalmopathy a median of 6.5 months before onset, with over 60% sensitivity and about 75% specificity. To identify TCR V-J signatures that set the groups apart, the researchers used a discovery cohort of roughly 100 patients, made up of 40 to 45 with Graves' ophthalmopathy and 57 with stable Graves' hyperthyroidism. Prospective prediction of ophthalmopathy was tested in an independent validation cohort consisting of fewer than 20 hyperthyroidism patients and some 15 patients who later progressed to ophthalmopathy. The 100 discovery patients were divided at random into training and test sets in a 7:3 ratio. In addition, the study compared T-cell repertoires in thyroid tissue and in blood from roughly 6 Graves' hyperthyroidism patients. Following sampling, methimazole starting at 30 mg daily was given to hyperthyroidism patients, and high-dose intravenous methylprednisolone was given to ophthalmopathy patients. The libraries were constructed in a second round of multiplex PCR and then size-selected and purified. Paired-end sequencing of the libraries was performed with 100 bp reads on an Illumina HiSeq2000. SOAPnuke was used to process the raw data, removing reads that contained adapters or uncalled bases, had a mean Phred below 15, or lacked an exact match to the constant primer or identifier. COPE v1.2.5 was used to merge the high-quality paired reads, and each unique nucleotide sequence was defined as a clonotype. MiTCR v1.1 was used to align clonotypes to the IMGT TRBV, TRBD and TRBJ reference segments. Analysis was restricted to V-J combinations with a frequency above 0.0001, which covered roughly 99% of repertoires. The TCS score was defined as the ratio of F50 (clonal expansion) to E x V (chaos), calculated using BLOSUM62-based TCRdist between CDR3 peptides within each V-J. Welch's t-statistics and random forest reduced 514 V-J features to roughly 13, which were used in a naive Bayes classifier (R e1071). Sample size was not statistically predetermined, and investigators were not blinded to group allocation. The paper describes TCR Vbeta CDR3 sequencing of about 140 peripheral blood samples, made up of under 50 ophthalmopathy patients, around 78 hyperthyroidism patients and 17 progressor patients.

The chain is encoded by TRBV5-1 joined to TRBJ2-7; 8 of the junction bases match TRBD1. This clonotype originated in a woman in her late teens or twenties with Graves disease. Donor details come from another sample of the same person, matched by shared clones. The starting material was peripheral blood mononuclear cells (PBMCs), obtained at new diagnosis, from a patient treated with antithyroid drugs. The CDR3 protein sequence reads: CASSLQGVEQYF. The nucleotide sequence is TGCGCCAGCAGCCTACAGGGGGTCGAGCAGTACTTC.